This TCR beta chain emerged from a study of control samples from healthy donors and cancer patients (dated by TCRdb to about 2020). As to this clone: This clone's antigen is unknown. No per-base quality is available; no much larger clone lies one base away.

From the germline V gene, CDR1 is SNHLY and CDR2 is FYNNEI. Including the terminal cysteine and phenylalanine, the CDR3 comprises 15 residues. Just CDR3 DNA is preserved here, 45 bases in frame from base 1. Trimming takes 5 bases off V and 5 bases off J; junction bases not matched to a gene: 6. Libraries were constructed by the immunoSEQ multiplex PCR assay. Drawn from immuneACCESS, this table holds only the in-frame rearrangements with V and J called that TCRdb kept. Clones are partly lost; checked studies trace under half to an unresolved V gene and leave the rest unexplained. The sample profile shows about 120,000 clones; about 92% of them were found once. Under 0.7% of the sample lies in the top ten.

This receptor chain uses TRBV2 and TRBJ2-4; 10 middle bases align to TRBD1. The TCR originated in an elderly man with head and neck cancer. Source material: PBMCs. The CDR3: CASSRDRGPQNIQYF. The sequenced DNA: TGTGCCAGCAGTCGGGACAGGGGACCCCAAAACATTCAGTACTTC.